The source of this T cell receptor (beta chain) is a study of cytomegalovirus exposure and HLA in healthy donors. Repertoires were generated with immunoSEQ multiplex PCR, while TCRdb's copy carries only in-frame clones and drops some. Found here are some 170,000 clones, approximately 84% of them singletons; the top ten hold 9.5% to 13%. The CDR3 has 17 residues. Germline assignment: CDR1 SGHTA and CDR2 FQGNSA. Trimming cost V 5 bases and J 3 bases; bases outside gene matches: 8. The receptor was derived from a man aged 30 to 45 in good health and CMV-seropositive. Input material: PBMCs. The chain carries TRBV7-2 and TRBJ2-6; 9 nucleotides agree with TRBD1. CDR3 nucleotides: TGTGCCAGCAGCATCGACGGGACAGGGAATGGGGCCAACGTCCTGACTTTC. The encoded protein is CASSIDGTGNGANVLTF.